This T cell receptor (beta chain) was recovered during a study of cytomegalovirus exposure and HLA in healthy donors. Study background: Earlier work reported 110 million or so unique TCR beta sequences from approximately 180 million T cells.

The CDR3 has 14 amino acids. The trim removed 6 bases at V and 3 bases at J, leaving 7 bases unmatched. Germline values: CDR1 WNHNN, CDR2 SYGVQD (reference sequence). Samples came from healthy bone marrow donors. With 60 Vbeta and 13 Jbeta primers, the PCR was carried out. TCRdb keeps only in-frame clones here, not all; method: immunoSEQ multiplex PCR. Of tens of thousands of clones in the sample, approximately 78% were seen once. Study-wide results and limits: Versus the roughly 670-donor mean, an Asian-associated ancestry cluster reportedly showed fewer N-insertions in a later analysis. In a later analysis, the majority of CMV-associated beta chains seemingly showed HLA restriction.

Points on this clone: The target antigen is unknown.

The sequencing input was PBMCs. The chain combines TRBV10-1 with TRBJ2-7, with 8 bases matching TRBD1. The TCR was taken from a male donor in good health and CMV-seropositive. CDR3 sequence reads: CASSRDRQGYEQYF. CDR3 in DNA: TGCGCCAGCAGCCGGGACAGGCAGGGCTACGAGCAGTACTTC.